This is a list of T cell receptor beta chains from one sample in a study of CD8 T cells in ankylosing spondylitis. TCRdb reanalysed the 5' RACE reads using MiXCR and keeps one entry per CDR3 protein. The sample shows under 950,000 distinct CDR3 sequences, 15% to 20% of them seen only once. Sequencing used blood, either unsorted or a sorted T cell fraction (not recorded which). The receptors come from a male donor with ankylosing spondylitis. Both conserved end residues are part of each CDR3. The D gene is left open where the match is weak. Clone size is stated in some rows and not others, as once, few, many or a class when expanded.

clone_size,d_call,v_call,j_call,cdr3_nt,cdr3_aa
NA,NA,TRBV10-3,TRBJ2-2,TGTGCCATCAGTGAGTCGGAGAACACCGGGGAGCTGTTTTTT,CAISESENTGELFF
NA,NA,TRBV20-1,TRBJ2-2,TGCAGTGCTAGAAAGGGGCAGACGAACACCGGGGAGCTGTTTTTT,CSARKGQTNTGELFF
many,NA,TRBV5-1,TRBJ1-3,TGCGCCAGCAGCCAGGACATATCTGGAAACACCATATATTTT,CASSQDISGNTIYF
NA,NA,TRBV2,TRBJ2-7,TGTGCCAGCAGTCTCCAGGGGTCCGTCGTGTACTTC,CASSLQGSVVYF
NA,NA,TRBV14,TRBJ2-3,TGTGCCAGCAGCCCATTCCTAACTGGTACGCAGTATTTT,CASSPFLTGTQYF
NA,TRBD2,TRBV28,TRBJ2-7,TGTGCCAGCAGAAACGGACTAGCGGGATCTTACGAGCAGTACTTC,CASRNGLAGSYEQYF
few,NA,TRBV6-5,TRBJ2-3,TGTGCCAGCAGTTACTCGCTTGAATGGGGAAGCACAGATACGCAGTATTTT,CASSYSLEWGSTDTQYF
many,NA,TRBV12-3/TRBV12-4,TRBJ2-2,TGTGCCAGCAGTTTGCCGGGAACAGTAGGCGGGGAGCTGTTTTTT,CASSLPGTVGGELFF
few,NA,TRBV10-2,TRBJ2-7,TGCGCCAGCAGTGAGCGATCCGCAGTCGCCTACGAGCAGTACTTC,CASSERSAVAYEQYF
NA,NA,TRBV20-1,TRBJ2-5,TGCAGTGCTAGAGTTTCTGGGGGGGCCCCCGGAGAGACCCAGTACTTC,CSARVSGGAPGETQYF
NA,NA,TRBV19,TRBJ1-1,TGTGCCAGTAGTATGAAGGGGTACACTGAAGCTTTCTTT,CASSMKGYTEAFF
NA,NA,TRBV5-1,TRBJ2-7,TGCGCCAGCAGCTTGACAGGGGACTTGGGACAGCAGTACTTC,CASSLTGDLGQQYF
few,TRBD2,TRBV29-1,TRBJ2-1,TGCAGCGTCACCAACAGGACTAGGACCTACAATGAGCAGTTCTTC,CSVTNRTRTYNEQFF
few,NA,TRBV7-2,TRBJ1-1,TGTGCCAGCAGCCCGGGATGGGAAATGAACACTGAAGCTTTCTTT,CASSPGWEMNTEAFF
NA,NA,TRBV20-1,TRBJ2-5,TGCAGTGCTAGGAGTCGCGGGACAGCAAGGGAGACCCAGTACTTC,CSARSRGTARETQYF
NA,NA,TRBV25-1,TRBJ2-1,TGTGCCAGCAGTGGGGGTGCGTCTCAGCAATACAATGAGCAGTTCTTC,CASSGGASQQYNEQFF
few,TRBD2,TRBV11-2,TRBJ2-1,TGTGCCAGCAGCTTAGATTGGGAGGGGCAGTTCTTC,CASSLDWEGQFF
NA,TRBD2,TRBV9,TRBJ2-2,TGTGCCAGCAGCGTAGGGTACTACGGGACTAGAGACACCGGGGAGCTGTTTTTT,CASSVGYYGTRDTGELFF
few,NA,TRBV20-1,TRBJ1-1,TGCAGTGCCCTCGCGACCAGGGATGTAGCTTTCTTT,CSALATRDVAFF
few,NA,TRBV29-1,TRBJ2-1,TGCAGCGTTGGATACAGGGTTCAAGGTGAGCAGTTCTTC,CSVGYRVQGEQFF
NA,NA,TRBV12-3/TRBV12-4,TRBJ2-1,TGTGCCACCACAACCCAGGGGAGCTCCTACAATGAGCAGTTCTTC,CATTTQGSSYNEQFF
NA,NA,TRBV29-1,TRBJ1-2,TGCAGCGTTGAGGACGGCCCCTATGGCTACACCTTC,CSVEDGPYGYTF
NA,NA,TRBV5-1,TRBJ2-2,TGCGCCAGCAGCTTGACTTGGACAGTTGACACCGGGGAGCTGTTTTTT,CASSLTWTVDTGELFF
NA,NA,TRBV4-1,TRBJ1-2,TGCGCCAGCAGCCAAGGTCCAGGACCCTATGGCTACACCTTC,CASSQGPGPYGYTF
NA,NA,TRBV24-1,TRBJ1-5,TGTGCCACCAGTGATTCTAGGTACGGTAATCAGCCCCAGCATTTT,CATSDSRYGNQPQHF
NA,TRBD2,TRBV9,TRBJ2-1,TGTGCCAGCAGCGTAGCTACGGGACTAGCGGCTTCTGGCCAGCAGTTCTTC,CASSVATGLAASGQQFF